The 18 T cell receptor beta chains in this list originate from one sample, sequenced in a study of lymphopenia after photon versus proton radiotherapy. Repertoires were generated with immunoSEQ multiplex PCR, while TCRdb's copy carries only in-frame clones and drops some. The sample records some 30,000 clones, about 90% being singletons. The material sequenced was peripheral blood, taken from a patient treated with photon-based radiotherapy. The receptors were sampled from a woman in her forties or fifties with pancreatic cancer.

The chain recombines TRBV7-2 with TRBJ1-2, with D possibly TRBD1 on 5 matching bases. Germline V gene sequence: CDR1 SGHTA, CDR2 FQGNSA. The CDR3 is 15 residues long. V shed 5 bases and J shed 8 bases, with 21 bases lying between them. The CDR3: CASSPQQEAGGGYTF. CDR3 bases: TGTGCCAGCAGCCCGCAACAGGAGGCGGGTGGGGGCTACACCTTC.

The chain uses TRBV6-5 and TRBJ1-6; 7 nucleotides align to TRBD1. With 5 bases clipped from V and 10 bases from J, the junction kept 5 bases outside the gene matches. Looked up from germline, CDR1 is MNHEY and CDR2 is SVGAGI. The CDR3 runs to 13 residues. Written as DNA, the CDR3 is TGTGCCAGCAGTACTGACAGGGACTCACCCCTCCACTTT. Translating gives CASSTDRDSPLHF.

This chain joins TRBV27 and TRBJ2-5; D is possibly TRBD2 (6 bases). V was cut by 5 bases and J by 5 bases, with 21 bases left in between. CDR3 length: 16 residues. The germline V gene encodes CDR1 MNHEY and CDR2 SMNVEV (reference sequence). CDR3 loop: CASSPLGSGRGETQYF. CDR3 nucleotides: TGTGCCAGCAGTCCCCTGGGTAGCGGTAGAGGGGAGACCCAGTACTTC.

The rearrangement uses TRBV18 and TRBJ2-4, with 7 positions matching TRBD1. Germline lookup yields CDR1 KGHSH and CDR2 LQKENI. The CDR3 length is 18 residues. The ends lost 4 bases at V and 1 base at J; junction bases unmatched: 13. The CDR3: CASSLGRGRALAKNIQYF. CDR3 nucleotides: TGTGCCAGCTCACTGGGCAGGGGGAGAGCTTTGGCCAAAAACATTCAGTACTTC.

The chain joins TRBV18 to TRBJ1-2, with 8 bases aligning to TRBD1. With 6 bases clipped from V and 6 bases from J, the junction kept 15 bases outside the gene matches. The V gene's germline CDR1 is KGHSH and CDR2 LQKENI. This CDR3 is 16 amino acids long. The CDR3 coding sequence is TGTGCCAGCTCCATCAGGGGGCGGGCTGTATTAGATGGCTACACCTTC. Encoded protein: CASSIRGRAVLDGYTF.

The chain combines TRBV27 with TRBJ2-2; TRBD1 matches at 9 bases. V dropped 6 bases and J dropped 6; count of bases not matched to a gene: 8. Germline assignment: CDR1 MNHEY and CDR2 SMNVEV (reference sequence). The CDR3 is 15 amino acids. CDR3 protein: CASRNRQGVAGELFF. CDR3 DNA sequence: TGTGCCAGCAGGAACCGACAGGGGGTAGCCGGGGAGCTGTTTTTT.

Here the CDR3 reads CASSIGRTTSSYNEQFF. CDR3 DNA: TGTGCCAGTAGTATTGGGCGAACTACCAGCTCCTACAATGAGCAGTTCTTC. This chain links TRBV19 with TRBJ2-1; D is ambiguous. CDR1 LNHDA and CDR2 SQIVND come from the germline V gene (reference sequence). V lost 3 bases and J lost 0, with 15 bases in between. CDR3 size: 17 residues. Drawing the rest from reference TRBV19 and TRBJ2-1, the complete variable domain is DGGITQSPKYLFRKEGQNVTLSCEQNLNHDAMYWYRQDPGQGLRLIYYSQIVNDFQKGDIAEGYSVSREKKESFPLTVTSAQKNPTAFYLCASSIGRTTSSYNEQFFGPGTRLTVL.

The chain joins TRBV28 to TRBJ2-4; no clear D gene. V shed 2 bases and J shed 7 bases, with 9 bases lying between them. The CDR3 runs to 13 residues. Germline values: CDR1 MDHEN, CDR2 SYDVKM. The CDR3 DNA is TGTGCCAGCAGTTTAGGCCCTAGGAACATTCAGTACTTC. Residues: CASSLGPRNIQYF.

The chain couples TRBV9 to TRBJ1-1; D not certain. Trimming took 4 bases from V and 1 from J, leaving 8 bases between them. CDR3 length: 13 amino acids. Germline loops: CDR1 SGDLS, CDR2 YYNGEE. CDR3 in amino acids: CASSTNTNTEAFF. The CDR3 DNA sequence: TGTGCCAGCAGCACAAACACGAACACTGAAGCTTTCTTT.

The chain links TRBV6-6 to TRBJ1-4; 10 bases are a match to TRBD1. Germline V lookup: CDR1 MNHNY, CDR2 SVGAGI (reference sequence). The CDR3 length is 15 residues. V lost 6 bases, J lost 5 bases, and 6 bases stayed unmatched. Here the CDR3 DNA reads TGTGCCAGCAGATCCCGACAGGGGGCGAATGAAAAACTGTTTTTT. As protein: CASRSRQGANEKLFF.

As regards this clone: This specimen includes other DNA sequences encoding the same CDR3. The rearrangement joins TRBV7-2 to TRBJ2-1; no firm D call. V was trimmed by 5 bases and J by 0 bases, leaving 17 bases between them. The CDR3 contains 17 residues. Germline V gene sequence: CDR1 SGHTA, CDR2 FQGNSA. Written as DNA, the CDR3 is TGTGCCAGCAGCCCCCATGGTAGCTCCGACTCCTACAATGAGCAGTTCTTC. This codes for CASSPHGSSDSYNEQFF. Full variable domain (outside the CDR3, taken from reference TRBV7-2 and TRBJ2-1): GAGVSQSPSNKVTEKGKDVELRCDPISGHTALYWYRQSLGQGLEFLIYFQGNSAPDKSGLPSDRFSAERTGGSVSTLTIQRTQQEDSAVYLCASSPHGSSDSYNEQFFGPGTRLTVL.

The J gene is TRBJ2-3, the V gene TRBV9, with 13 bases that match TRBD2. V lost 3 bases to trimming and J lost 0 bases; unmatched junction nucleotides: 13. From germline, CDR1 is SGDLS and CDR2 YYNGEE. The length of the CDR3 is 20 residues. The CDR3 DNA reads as TGTGCCAGCAGCGCCCCCGGGGTGCGGACTAGCGGGGGAAGCACAGATACGCAGTATTTT. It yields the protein CASSAPGVRTSGGSTDTQYF.

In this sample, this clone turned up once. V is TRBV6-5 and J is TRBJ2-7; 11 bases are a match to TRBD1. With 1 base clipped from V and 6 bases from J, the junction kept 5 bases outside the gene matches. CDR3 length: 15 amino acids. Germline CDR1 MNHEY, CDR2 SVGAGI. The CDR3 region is CASSYFGQGASEQYF. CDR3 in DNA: TGTGCCAGCAGTTACTTTGGACAGGGGGCGTCCGAGCAGTACTTC.

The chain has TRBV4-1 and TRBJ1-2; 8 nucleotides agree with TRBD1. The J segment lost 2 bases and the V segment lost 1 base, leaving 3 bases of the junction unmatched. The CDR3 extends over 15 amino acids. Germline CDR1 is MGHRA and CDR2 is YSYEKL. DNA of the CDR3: TGCGCCAGCAGCCAAGCGGACAGGGAGAACTATGGCTACACCTTC. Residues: CASSQADRENYGYTF.

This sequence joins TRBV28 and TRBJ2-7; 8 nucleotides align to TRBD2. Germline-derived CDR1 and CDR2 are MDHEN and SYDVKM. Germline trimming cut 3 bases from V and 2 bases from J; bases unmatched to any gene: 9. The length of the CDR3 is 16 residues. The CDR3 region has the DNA TGTGCCAGCAGTTTGAGGGTAGCGGGACCGGCCTACGAGCAGTACTTC. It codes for CASSLRVAGPAYEQYF.

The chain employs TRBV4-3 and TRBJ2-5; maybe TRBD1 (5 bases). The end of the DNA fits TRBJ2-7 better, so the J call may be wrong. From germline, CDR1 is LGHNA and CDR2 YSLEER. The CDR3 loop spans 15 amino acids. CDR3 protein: CASSQDWGLLDEQYF. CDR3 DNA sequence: TGCGCCAGCAGCCAAGATTGGGGCCTTCTGGACGAGCAGTACTTC.

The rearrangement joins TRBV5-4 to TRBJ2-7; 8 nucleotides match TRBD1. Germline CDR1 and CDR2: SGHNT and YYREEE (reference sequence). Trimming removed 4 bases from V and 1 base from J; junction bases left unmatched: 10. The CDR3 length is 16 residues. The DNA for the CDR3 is TGTGCCAGCAGCCAGGGCCCCGGGACAGGTTCCTACGAGCAGTACTTC. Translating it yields CASSQGPGTGSYEQYF.

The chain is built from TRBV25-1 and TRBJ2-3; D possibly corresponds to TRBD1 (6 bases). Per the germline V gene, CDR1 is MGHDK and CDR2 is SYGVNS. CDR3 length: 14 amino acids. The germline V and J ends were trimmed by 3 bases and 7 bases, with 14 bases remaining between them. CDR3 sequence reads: CASSDGGFVNTQYF. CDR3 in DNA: TGTGCCAGCAGTGATGGGGGCTTCGTGAATACGCAGTATTTT. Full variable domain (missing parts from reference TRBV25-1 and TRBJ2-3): EADIYQTPRYLVIGTGKKITLECSQTMGHDKMYWYQQDPGMELHLIHYSYGVNSTEKGDLSSESTVSRIRTEHFPLTLESARPSHTSQYLCASSDGGFVNTQYFGPGTRLTVL.